This T cell receptor (beta chain) emerged from a study of CD8 T cells in ankylosing spondylitis. Making use of molecular barcodes, quantitative 5'-RACE generated TCR beta libraries. MiXCR, run by TCRdb on the 5' RACE reads, gives a single entry per CDR3 protein. The data hold under 300,000 distinct CDR3 sequences, with 15% to 20% observed a single time. The sample holds a few counts of this clonotype. Germline CDR1 MGHRA, CDR2 YSYEKL. The CDR3 is 14 amino acids. V was pared by 4 bases and J by 6 bases, with 4 bases of the junction left unmatched. This chain joins TRBV4-1 and TRBJ1-5; 9 bases fit TRBD1. The TCR originated in a male donor with ankylosing spondylitis or in good health (not recorded which). Sequenced: blood, either unsorted or a sorted T cell fraction (not recorded which). The CDR3: CASSRGQGFQPQHF. The CDR3 nucleotides read TGCGCCAGCAGCCGGGGACAGGGCTTTCAGCCCCAGCATTTT.